What follows are 6 T cell receptor beta chains derived from one specimen sequenced in a study of cytomegalovirus exposure and HLA in healthy donors. Primers for the PCR totalled 60 Vbeta and 13 Jbeta. This table comes from immunoSEQ multiplex PCR, and its TCRdb copy is limited to in-frame clones, with some not included. The sample includes under 200,000 clones, 84% seen only once; the top ten take nearly 6.5%. Input material: PBMCs. These receptors were obtained from a middle-aged man in good health and CMV-seropositive.

The V and J genes are TRBV19 and TRBJ1-2; 8 nucleotides agree with TRBD1. CDR3 length: 16 residues. V lost 8 bases and J lost 2; bases outside the gene matches: 13. CDR1 and CDR2 (germline): LNHDA, SQIVND (reference sequence). The CDR3 DNA reads as TGTGCCAGTTTCTCACTCTCAGGGGACAGGAACTATGGCTACACCTTC. Translated, it gives CASFSLSGDRNYGYTF.

This clone has only one observation. The chain carries TRBV27 and TRBJ2-7; 9 nucleotides match TRBD1. Germline V lookup: CDR1 MNHEY, CDR2 SMNVEV (reference sequence). The CDR3 extends over 15 amino acids. J gave up 2 bases and V 2 bases, and 4 bases lay outside the gene matches. CDR3 region: CASSLGGQGTYEQYF. DNA of the CDR3: TGTGCCAGCAGTTTAGGGGGACAGGGTACCTACGAGCAGTACTTC.

The chain carries TRBV10-1 and TRBJ1-1, with a tentative D call TRBD1 (6 bases). Germline V gene lookup returns CDR1 WNHNN and CDR2 SYGVQD (reference sequence). This CDR3 is 12 amino acids long. Trimming left V 6 bases short and J 5 bases short, with 10 bases between. The CDR3 spells CASRDSETEAFF. The CDR3 DNA reads TGCGCCAGCAGGGACAGTGAAACTGAAGCTTTCTTT.

The chain carries TRBV6-1 and TRBJ2-5; D gene ambiguous. The length of the CDR3 is 13 residues. Trimming cost V 4 bases and J 4 bases, with 10 bases left between them. Germline CDR1 and CDR2: MNHNS and SASEGT. CDR3 DNA sequence: TGTGCCAGCAGTGCTGAACACGTAGAGACCCAGTACTTC. Its protein product is CASSAEHVETQYF.

V is TRBV9 and J is TRBJ1-2; perhaps TRBD1 as D (6 bases). Per germline, CDR1 SGDLS and CDR2 YYNGEE. Deletions cut 4 bases from V and 2 bases from J, with 12 bases between. The CDR3 loop spans 14 amino acids. CDR3 sequence (DNA): TGTGCCAGCAGCCTCGCAGGGGCCAACTATGGCTACACCTTC. It yields the protein CASSLAGANYGYTF.

The genes are TRBV7-2 and TRBJ1-1, with D possibly TRBD1 on 5 matching bases. In germline, CDR1 is SGHTA, CDR2 FQGNSA. The CDR3 is 15 residues long. Trimming removed 6 bases from V and 5 bases from J, with 19 bases in between. The CDR3 region is CASRSTGGARTEAFF. The CDR3 DNA reads as TGTGCCAGCAGATCTACAGGTGGGGCGAGGACTGAAGCTTTCTTT.